Shown below are 14 T cell receptor beta chains from a single sample sequenced in a study of cytomegalovirus exposure and HLA in healthy donors. The PCR used 60 Vbeta and 13 Jbeta primers. TCRdb's table, derived via immunoSEQ multiplex PCR, lists solely in-frame clones and lacks some. Of some 130,000 clones listed, more than 70% are singletons. The sequenced sample consisted of PBMCs. These receptor sequences come from a man in his fifties or sixties in good health and CMV-seropositive.

The chain is built from TRBV2 and TRBJ1-2; D is perhaps TRBD1 (5 bases). Germline V lookup: CDR1 SNHLY, CDR2 FYNNEI. V lost 4 bases and J 3 bases, leaving 9 bases between the germline ends. The length of the CDR3 is 13 residues. In DNA, the CDR3 is TGTGCCAGCAGTGCGGGGGGGGACTATGGCTACACCTTC. Protein sequence: CASSAGGDYGYTF.

The rearrangement uses TRBV4-1 and TRBJ2-3; a possible D gene is TRBD2 (5 bases). The V gene's germline CDR1 is MGHRA and CDR2 YSYEKL. The CDR3 has 16 residues. V lost 0 bases and J lost 2, with 12 bases in between. The CDR3 DNA follows: TGCGCCAGCAGCCAAGACCGGCTAGCCTCCACAGATACGCAGTATTTT. It is translated as CASSQDRLASTDTQYF.

This clone was found once. The chain joins TRBV19 to TRBJ1-4, with 9 bases identical to TRBD1. The CDR3 loop spans 13 amino acids. Losses at the gene ends were 7 bases for V and 7 bases for J; bases not matched to a gene: 4. Germline V gives CDR1 LNHDA, CDR2 SQIVND (reference sequence). The CDR3 loop reads CASNGGQGEKLFF. The CDR3 DNA is TGTGCCAGTAATGGGGGACAGGGTGAAAAACTGTTTTTT.

The chain joins TRBV4-1 to TRBJ2-2; a possible D gene is TRBD1 (6 bases). V lost 3 bases to trimming and J lost 4 bases, with 12 bases between them. CDR1 and CDR2 (germline): MGHRA, YSYEKL. The CDR3 is 15 amino acids. The CDR3 sequence: CASSQPGAPTGELFF. The CDR3 region has the DNA TGCGCCAGCAGCCAGCCAGGGGCGCCCACCGGGGAGCTGTTTTTT.

The V gene is TRBV2, the J gene TRBJ1-3; D gene uncertain. Trimming took off 2 bases at V and 0 bases at J, with 5 bases between the two ends. The CDR3 consists of 14 residues. Germline V gene data show CDR1 as SNHLY and CDR2 as FYNNEI. The CDR3 sequence: CASSEQVSGNTIYF. CDR3 nucleotide sequence: TGTGCCAGCAGTGAACAGGTCTCTGGAAACACCATATATTTT.

About this clone itself: One junction end does not reproduce the germline sequence, and a read error may be involved. The genes are TRBV7-9 and TRBJ2-7; no clear D gene. Germline V gene data show CDR1 as SEHNR and CDR2 as FQNEAQ (reference sequence). This CDR3 comprises 12 residues. The CDR3 coding sequence is TGTTCCAGCAGCTTAGACTCCTTGGAGCAGTACTTC. The encoded protein is CSSSLDSLEQYF.

This chain connects TRBV28 to TRBJ1-1; weak D call: TRBD1 (6 bases). V lost 4 bases and J lost 1, with 16 bases in between. The CDR3 has 16 residues. The germline V gene encodes CDR1 MDHEN and CDR2 SYDVKM. CDR3 DNA sequence: TGTGCCAGCAGTTCCTTGCACAGGGCAACGAACACTGAAGCTTTCTTT. This codes for CASSSLHRATNTEAFF.

The sample holds a few counts of this clone. Other DNA sequences of this sample code for an identical CDR3. The chain links TRBV28 to TRBJ1-4; D is uncertain. Germline V CDR1 and CDR2: MDHEN, SYDVKM. CDR3 size: 15 residues. The V and J ends lost 4 bases and 0 bases respectively, with 9 bases between them. The CDR3 region has the DNA TGTGCCAGCAGTTCCGGTTCTGCAACTAATGAAAAACTGTTTTTT. This codes for CASSSGSATNEKLFF.

The chain uses TRBV5-6 and TRBJ1-1; the match to TRBD1 covers 10 bases. The CDR3 consists of 13 residues. CDR1 and CDR2 from the germline V gene are SGHDT and YYEEEE. The V segment lost 3 bases and the J segment 4 bases; nucleotides outside the gene matches: 0. This CDR3 reads CASSWDRGTEAFF. The CDR3 nucleotides are TGTGCCAGCAGCTGGGACAGGGGCACTGAAGCTTTCTTT.

A remark on this clone: Other DNA sequences in this specimen translate into the identical CDR3. The chain carries TRBV27 and TRBJ2-7, with 8 bases lining up with TRBD1. Germline assignment: CDR1 MNHEY and CDR2 SMNVEV (reference sequence). The CDR3 has 13 residues. The CDR3 DNA sequence: TGTGGCGTCGGACAGGGCCTCGCCTACGAGCAGTACTTC. It specifies CGVGQGLAYEQYF.

Here the CDR3 reads CASSLTSDTGELFF. The CDR3 region has the DNA TGTGCCAGCAGCTTAACATCTGACACCGGGGAGCTGTTTTTT. This chain joins TRBV7-3 and TRBJ2-2; no definite D call. V was shortened by 0 bases and J by 3 bases, with 5 bases between the two germline ends. The CDR3 spans 14 residues. Germline V gives CDR1 SGHTA, CDR2 FQGTGA.

In this sample, this clone turned up a few times. The rearrangement joins TRBV15 to TRBJ1-5; D may be TRBD1 (5 bases). This CDR3 region has 15 residues. V lost 0 bases to trimming and J lost 3 bases, with 9 bases between them. CDR1 is LNHNV, CDR2 YYDKDF, per germline (reference sequence). The CDR3 sequence is CATSRDGQDNQPQHF. CDR3 DNA: TGTGCCACCAGCAGAGATGGACAAGACAATCAGCCCCAGCATTTT.

The J gene is TRBJ1-4, the V gene TRBV7-2; TRBD1 is a possible D gene (5 bases). The CDR3 is made up of 18 amino acids. V lost 1 base to trimming and J lost 0 bases, with 15 bases between them. Germline V CDR1 and CDR2: SGHTA, FQGNSA. The CDR3 DNA follows: TGTGCCAGCAGCTTAGTCTTAGGGGATAGGACAACTAATGAAAAACTGTTTTTT. It translates to CASSLVLGDRTTNEKLFF.

The V call is TRBV27, the J call TRBJ2-3; D unresolved. Trimming removed 2 bases at V and 7 bases at J, with 19 bases between. From germline, CDR1 is MNHEY and CDR2 SMNVEV (reference sequence). CDR3 length: 16 amino acids. DNA of the CDR3: TGTGCCAGCAGTTTACTGACTGCGCCCAACGCAAATACGCAGTATTTT. Translated: CASSLLTAPNANTQYF.